Described below is a single T cell receptor (beta chain) sequence and its context. This receptor's antigen is unknown. One base away there is no much larger clone; base qualities are not given. These data are taken from a study of graft-versus-host responses after intestinal transplantation (dated by TCRdb to the early 2020s). Describing the broader study: The transplants that recipients got were multivisceral, liver-intestinal, or isolated intestinal. Samples from a few later patients were sequenced in-house on an Illumina MiSeq with MiXCR processing rather than by the commercial service. To identify alloreactive clones, pre-transplant mixed lymphocyte reaction products were sequenced and then compared with unstimulated pre-transplant donor and recipient T cells. The cohort enrolled 20 to 30 intestinal transplant recipients including one retransplant, and a few patients lacking pretransplant specimens were excluded. Every recipient was given anti-thymocyte globulin induction, followed by roughly 3 years of maintenance tacrolimus and steroids. Bulk TCR-beta CDR3 sequencing was used to track graft-versus-host and host-versus-graft alloreactive T cell clones in the graft, circulation and bone marrow after intestinal transplantation. Donor T cell macrochimerism was defined as a peak of at least 4% donor T cells among recipient peripheral blood mononuclear cells. Study-level results and caveats: The conclusions were limited by the relatively low number and heterogeneity of the intestinal transplant patients. In patients with donor T cell macrochimerism, the allografts had high GvH to HvG T cell clonal ratios. Early after transplant, peak levels of circulating GvH clones were found to be associated with declines in HvG clones. GvH clones were found in recipient bone marrow, and some of the GvH clones appeared earlier in ileal mucosa or blood, which is consistent with an intestinal mucosal origin.

In the first month after transplant, blood samples were collected up to 4 times, and after that at least monthly when available. To prepare the library, the immunoSEQ multiplex PCR assay was applied. High-throughput TCR-beta CDR3 sequencing of genomic DNA from most patients was performed by Adaptive Biotechnologies. The authors processed their data as follows. TCR sequencing data for approximately 17 patients were retrieved from Adaptive's ImmunoSEQ software; three other patients were processed with MiXCR and VDJtools. CDR3 nucleotide sequences shared by donor and recipient were removed because the origin of these sequences could not be assigned. To count as alloreactive, a clone needed at least 2-fold expansion over unstimulated cells and a minimum CFSE-low frequency of 0.002% (template counts) or 0.001% (read counts). Clones detected in sequenced pre-transplant spleen, lymph node, or MLR CFSE-low populations of the donor or recipient were defined as mappable. Cumulative frequency of alloreactive clones was calculated as a percentage of all sequences weighted by copy number. Here the immuneACCESS table is served through TCRdb, limited to in-frame sequences with V and J called. Missing clones are a known gap in these copies; in checked studies unresolved V genes cover under half, and the rest lacks a known reason. The V and J calls and the clone size are those of that table, but D and trimming were determined from the DNA. This sample holds about 98,000 clones; more than 75% were observed only once. The ten largest make up almost 1.5% of the sample.

Trimming at the junction amounts to 3 bases on V and 8 bases on J, and the germline ends lie 10 bases apart. The germline V gene provides CDR1 SNHLY and CDR2 FYNNEI. The CDR3, from cysteine to phenylalanine, totals 13 residues. The DNA shown is the 39-base CDR3, in frame from base 1. Sequences were derived from PBMCs, sampled 255 days after intestinal transplant. The clonotype originates from a human patient who received an intestinal transplant, so some T cells may come from the graft donor. The V and J segments used are TRBV2 and TRBJ1-4; there is no confident call for the D gene. CDR3 region: CASSETRSEKLFF. The DNA sequence follows: TGTGCCAGCAGTGAGACCAGATCGGAAAAACTGTTTTTT.